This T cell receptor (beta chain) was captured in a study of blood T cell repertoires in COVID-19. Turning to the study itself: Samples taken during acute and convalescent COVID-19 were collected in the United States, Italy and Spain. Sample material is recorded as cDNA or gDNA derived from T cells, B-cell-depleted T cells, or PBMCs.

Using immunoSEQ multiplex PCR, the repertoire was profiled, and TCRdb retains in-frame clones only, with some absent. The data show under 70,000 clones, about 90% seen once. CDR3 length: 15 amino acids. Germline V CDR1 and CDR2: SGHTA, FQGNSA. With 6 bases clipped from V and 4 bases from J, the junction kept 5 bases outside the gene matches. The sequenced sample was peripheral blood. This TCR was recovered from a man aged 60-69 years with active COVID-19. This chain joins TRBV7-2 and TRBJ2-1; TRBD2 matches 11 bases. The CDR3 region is CASRYLAGGYNEQFF. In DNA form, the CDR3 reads TGTGCCAGCAGATACCTAGCGGGAGGATACAATGAGCAGTTCTTC.